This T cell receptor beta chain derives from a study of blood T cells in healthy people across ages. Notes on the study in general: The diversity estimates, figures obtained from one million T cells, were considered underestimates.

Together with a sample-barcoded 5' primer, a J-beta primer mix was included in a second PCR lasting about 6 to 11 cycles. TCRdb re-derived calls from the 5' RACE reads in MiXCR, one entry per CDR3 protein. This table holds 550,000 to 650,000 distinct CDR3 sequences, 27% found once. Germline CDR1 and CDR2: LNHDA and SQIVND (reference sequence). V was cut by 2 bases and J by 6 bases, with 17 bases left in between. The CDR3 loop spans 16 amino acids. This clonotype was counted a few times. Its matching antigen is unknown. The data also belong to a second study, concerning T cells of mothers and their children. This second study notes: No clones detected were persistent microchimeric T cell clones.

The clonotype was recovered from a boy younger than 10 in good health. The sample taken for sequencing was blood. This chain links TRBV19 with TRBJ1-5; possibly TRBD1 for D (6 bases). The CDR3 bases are TGTGCCAGTAGTATATGGGGCGACAGGAGGGCTCAGCCCCAGCATTTT. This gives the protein CASSIWGDRRAQPQHF.